This TCR beta chain was recovered during a study of tumor-infiltrating lymphocytes in primary liver carcinoma. Study-level background: The yield of productive TCRbeta reads per sample was roughly 3.65 to 7.5 million and was similar across tissue types.

As for this clonotype: Its specificity is not known. It may be a read error: a sequence one base away is much more abundant.

Germline loops: CDR1 MNHEY, CDR2 SVGEGT. The CDR3 has 19 amino acids. Constant-region priming of roughly 0.45 ug total RNA yielded TCR beta cDNA. Slightly modified ARM-PCR with three nested multiplex PCR rounds yielded TCR beta libraries. The two initial PCR rounds, about 9 cycles each, used TRBV1-TRBV30 forward and C-beta reverse primers. TCRdb itself ran the multiplex PCR reads through MiXCR, one entry per CDR3 protein. Seen here are about 78,000 distinct CDR3 sequences, 70% to 75% observed once, and the top ten hold roughly an eighth. Total RNA and DNA came together from about 21-30 mg of bulk tissue without cell sorting. Whole-study findings and limits: Tumor region pairs shared more overlap than did tumor-adjacent and tumor-blood pairs.

The specimen sequenced was liver tumor tissue from sampling region 4. Subset in this sample: tumor region T4, right-lateral pole. This chain joins TRBV6-2 or TRBV6-3 and TRBJ2-2; D may correspond to TRBD1 or TRBD2 (5 bases each). This receptor was obtained from a woman aged 55-70 years with primary liver carcinoma and hepatitis B virus infection. The CDR3: CTSSDLTRGGRANTGELFF. The CDR3 DNA follows: TGTACCAGCAGTGACCTAACCAGAGGAGGCAGGGCGAACACCGGGGAGCTGTTTTTT.